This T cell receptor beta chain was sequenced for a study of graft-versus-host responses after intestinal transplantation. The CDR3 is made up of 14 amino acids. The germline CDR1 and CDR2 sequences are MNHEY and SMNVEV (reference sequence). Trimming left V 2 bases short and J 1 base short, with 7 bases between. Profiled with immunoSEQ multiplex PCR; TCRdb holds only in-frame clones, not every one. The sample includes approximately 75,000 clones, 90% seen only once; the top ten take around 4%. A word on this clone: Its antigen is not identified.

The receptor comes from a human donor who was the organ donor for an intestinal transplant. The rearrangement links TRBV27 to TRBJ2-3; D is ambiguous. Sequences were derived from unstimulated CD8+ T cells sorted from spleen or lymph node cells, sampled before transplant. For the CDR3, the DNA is TGTGCCAGCAGTTTAGGTGGAGGCACAGATACGCAGTATTTT. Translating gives CASSLGGGTDTQYF.